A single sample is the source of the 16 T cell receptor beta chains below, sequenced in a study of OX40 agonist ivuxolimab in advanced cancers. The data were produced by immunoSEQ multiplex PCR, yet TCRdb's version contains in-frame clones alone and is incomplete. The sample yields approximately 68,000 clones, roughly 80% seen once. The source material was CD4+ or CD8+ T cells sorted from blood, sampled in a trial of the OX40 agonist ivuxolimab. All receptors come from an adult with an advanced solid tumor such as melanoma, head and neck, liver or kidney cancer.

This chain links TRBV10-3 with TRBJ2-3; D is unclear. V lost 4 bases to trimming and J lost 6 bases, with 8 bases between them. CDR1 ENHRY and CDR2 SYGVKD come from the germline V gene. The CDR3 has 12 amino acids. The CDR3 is CAISASWDTQYF. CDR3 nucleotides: TGTGCCATCAGTGCGTCTTGGGATACGCAGTATTTT.

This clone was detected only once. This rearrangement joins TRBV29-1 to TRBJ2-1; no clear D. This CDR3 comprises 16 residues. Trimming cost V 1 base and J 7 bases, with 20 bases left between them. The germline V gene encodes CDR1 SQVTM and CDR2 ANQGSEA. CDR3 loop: CSVEVPAPHPRNEQFF. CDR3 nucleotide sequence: TGCAGCGTTGAAGTTCCGGCCCCACACCCTCGGAATGAGCAGTTCTTC.

CDR3 residues: CASGLTPGQGGTGELFF. The DNA of the CDR3 is TGTGCTAGTGGTTTGACACCGGGACAGGGCGGGACCGGGGAGCTGTTTTTT. The V gene is TRBV12-5, the J gene TRBJ2-2, with 9 bases matching TRBD1. Trimming took 2 bases from V and 5 from J; bases not matched to a gene: 9. CDR1 LGHNT and CDR2 FRNRAP come from the germline V gene. CDR3 length: 17 residues.

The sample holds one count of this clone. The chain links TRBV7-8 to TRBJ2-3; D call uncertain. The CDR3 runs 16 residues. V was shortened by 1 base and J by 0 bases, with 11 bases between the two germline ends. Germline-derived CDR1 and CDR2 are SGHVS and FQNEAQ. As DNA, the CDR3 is TGTGCCAGCAGCTTAGAAGGGTATACTAGCACAGATACGCAGTATTTT. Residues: CASSLEGYTSTDTQYF.

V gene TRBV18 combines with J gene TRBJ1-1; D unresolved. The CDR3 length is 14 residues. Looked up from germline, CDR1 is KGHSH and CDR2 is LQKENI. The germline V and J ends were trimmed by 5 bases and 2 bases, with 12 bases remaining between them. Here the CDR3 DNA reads TGTGCCAGCTCATCCCGGACCGACAACACTGAAGCTTTCTTT. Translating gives CASSSRTDNTEAFF.

The CDR3 loop reads CASSINLLYEQYF. The CDR3 coding sequence is TGTGCCAGCAGTATTAACCTTTTGTACGAGCAGTACTTC. The chain recombines TRBV6-1 with TRBJ2-7, with D hard to call. Germline CDR1 and CDR2: MNHNS and SASEGT. Deletions cut 5 bases from V and 4 bases from J, with 12 bases between. The CDR3 runs 13 residues.

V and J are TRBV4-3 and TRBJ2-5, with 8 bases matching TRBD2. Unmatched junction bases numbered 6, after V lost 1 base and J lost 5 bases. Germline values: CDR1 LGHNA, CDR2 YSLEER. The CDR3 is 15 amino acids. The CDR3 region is CASSQVGIAGETQYF. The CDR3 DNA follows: TGCGCCAGCAGCCAAGTCGGGATAGCGGGGGAGACCCAGTACTTC.

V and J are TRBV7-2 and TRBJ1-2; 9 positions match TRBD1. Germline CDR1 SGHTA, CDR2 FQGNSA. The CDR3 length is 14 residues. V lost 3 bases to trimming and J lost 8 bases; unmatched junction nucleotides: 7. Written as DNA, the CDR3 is TGTGCCAGCAGCTTGATGGGACAGGGCAAAGGCTACACCTTC. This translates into CASSLMGQGKGYTF. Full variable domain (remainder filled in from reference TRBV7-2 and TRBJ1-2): GAGVSQSPSNKVTEKGKDVELRCDPISGHTALYWYRQSLGQGLEFLIYFQGNSAPDKSGLPSDRFSAERTGGSVSTLTIQRTQQEDSAVYLCASSLMGQGKGYTFGSGTRLTVV.

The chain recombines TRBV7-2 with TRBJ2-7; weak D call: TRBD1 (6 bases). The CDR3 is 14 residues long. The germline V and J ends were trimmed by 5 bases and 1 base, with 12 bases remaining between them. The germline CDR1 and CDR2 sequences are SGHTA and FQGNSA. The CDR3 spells CASSGWTVSYEQYF. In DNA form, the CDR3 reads TGTGCCAGCAGCGGTTGGACAGTTTCCTACGAGCAGTACTTC.

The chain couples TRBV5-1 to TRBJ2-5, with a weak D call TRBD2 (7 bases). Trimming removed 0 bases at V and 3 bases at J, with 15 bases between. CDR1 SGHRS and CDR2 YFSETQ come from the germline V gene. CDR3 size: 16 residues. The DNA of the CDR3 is TGCGCCAGCAGCTTGGCCGGGGGGCTAGCGGAAGAGACCCAGTACTTC. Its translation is CASSLAGGLAEETQYF. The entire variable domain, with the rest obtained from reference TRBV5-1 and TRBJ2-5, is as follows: KAGVTQTPRYLIKTRGQQVTLSCSPISGHRSVSWYQQTPGQGLQFLFEYFSETQRNKGNFPGRFSGRQFSNSRSEMNVSTLELGDSALYLCASSLAGGLAEETQYFGPGTRLLVL.

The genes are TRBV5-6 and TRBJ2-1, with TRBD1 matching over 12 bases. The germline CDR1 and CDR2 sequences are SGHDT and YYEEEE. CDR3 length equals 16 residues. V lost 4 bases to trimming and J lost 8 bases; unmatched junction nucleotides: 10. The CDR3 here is CASSRPGQGAQDEQFF. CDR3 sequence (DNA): TGTGCCAGCAGCAGGCCGGGACAGGGGGCGCAGGATGAGCAGTTCTTC.

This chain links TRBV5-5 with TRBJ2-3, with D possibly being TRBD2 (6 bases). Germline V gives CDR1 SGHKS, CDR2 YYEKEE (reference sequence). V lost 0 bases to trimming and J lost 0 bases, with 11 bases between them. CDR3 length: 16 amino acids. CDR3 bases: TGTGCCAGCAGCTTGGCCGCGGGATTGAGCACAGATACGCAGTATTTT. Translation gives CASSLAAGLSTDTQYF.

The CDR3 bases are TGCGCCAGCAGTCAAAGGACAAGGGGAAACAATTCACCCCTCCACTTT. It encodes CASSQRTRGNNSPLHF. V gene TRBV23-1 combines with J gene TRBJ1-6; maybe TRBD1 (5 bases). TRBV23-1 belongs to the ORF category, with a function that is uncertain. The CDR3 totals 16 residues. V was clipped by 2 bases and J by 7 bases, with 15 bases between them.

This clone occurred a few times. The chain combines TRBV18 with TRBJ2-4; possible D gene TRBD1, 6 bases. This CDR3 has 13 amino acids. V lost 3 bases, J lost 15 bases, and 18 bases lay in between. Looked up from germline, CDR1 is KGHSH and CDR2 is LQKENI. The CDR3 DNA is TGTGCCAGCTCACCCGGGACACCCGACACACGGTACTTC. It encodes CASSPGTPDTRYF.

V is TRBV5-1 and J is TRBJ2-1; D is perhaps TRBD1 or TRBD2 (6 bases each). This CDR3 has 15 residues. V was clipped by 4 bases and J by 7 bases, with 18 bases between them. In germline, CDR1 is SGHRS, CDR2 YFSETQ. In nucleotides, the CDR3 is TGCGCCAGCAGCCCCCGGTCGGGGGCTTCTAATGAGCAGTTCTTC. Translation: CASSPRSGASNEQFF.

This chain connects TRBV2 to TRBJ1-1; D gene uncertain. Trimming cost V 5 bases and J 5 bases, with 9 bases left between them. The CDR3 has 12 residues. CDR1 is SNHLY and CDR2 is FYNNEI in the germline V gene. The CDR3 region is CASSFGRTEAFF. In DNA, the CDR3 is TGTGCCAGCAGTTTCGGTAGGACTGAAGCTTTCTTT.